The sequence of this T cell receptor beta chain was determined in a study of cytomegalovirus exposure and HLA in healthy donors. General study results and limits: The productive fraction for most TCR beta V segments was about 87% or about 30% in an earlier analysis. In a later analysis, parvovirus B19, influenza, CMV and Epstein-Barr virus appeared linked to several top co-occurrence clusters.

Healthy bone marrow donors made up the cohort. Notes on this clone: What it binds is unknown.

From germline, CDR1 is MDHEN and CDR2 SYDVKM. This CDR3 region has 14 residues. Trimming stripped 7 bases from V and 1 base from J, with 13 bases between. Both 60 Vbeta primers and 13 Jbeta primers went into the PCR. TCRdb's copy holds only in-frame clones and misses some; the assay was immunoSEQ multiplex PCR. The listing contains over 60,000 clones. Source material: PBMCs. The receptor was isolated from a female donor in good health and CMV-seropositive. The rearrangement joins TRBV28 to TRBJ1-1; no clear D. The CDR3 loop is CASTQWGGNTEAFF. CDR3 sequence (DNA): TGTGCCAGCACCCAGTGGGGAGGGAACACTGAAGCTTTCTTT.